The 6 T cell receptor beta chains given below trace back to one sample, sequenced in a study of blood T cell repertoires in COVID-19. This table comes from immunoSEQ multiplex PCR, and its TCRdb copy is limited to in-frame clones, with some not included. The repertoire holds 120,000 or so clones, with 75% to 80% as singletons. Specimen: peripheral blood. Receptors were obtained from a human donor in a cohort sampled during active COVID-19.

This chain uses TRBV28 with TRBJ1-5; D ambiguous. This CDR3 comprises 14 residues. The germline V gene has CDR1 MDHEN and CDR2 SYDVKM. Trimming removed 2 bases from V and 5 bases from J, with 10 bases in between. For the CDR3, the DNA is TGTGCCAGCAGTTTAACGACGAGGGATCAGCCCCAGCATTTT. Translation gives CASSLTTRDQPQHF.

The chain couples TRBV28 to TRBJ1-2, with unresolved D. The germline V gene encodes CDR1 MDHEN and CDR2 SYDVKM. V was clipped by 3 bases and J by 3 bases, with 14 bases between them. The CDR3 consists of 15 residues. The CDR3 sequence is CASSLPQVRDYGYTF. CDR3 in DNA: TGTGCCAGCAGTTTGCCCCAGGTCCGAGACTATGGCTACACCTTC.

The chain has TRBV11-2 and TRBJ2-3; D is unclear. The length of the CDR3 is 13 residues. Germline CDR1 SGHAT, CDR2 FQNNGV. The V end was cut by 1 base, the J end by 4 bases, with 6 bases between. This chain's CDR3 is CASSLAPSDTQYF. CDR3 nucleotide sequence: TGTGCCAGCAGCTTAGCCCCGTCAGATACGCAGTATTTT.

The V gene is TRBV30, the J gene TRBJ2-7; 7 nucleotides line up with TRBD1. The length of the CDR3 is 13 residues. CDR1 is GTSNPN and CDR2 is SVGIG in the germline V gene (reference sequence). After removal of 1 base from V and 3 bases from J, the junction contained 3 bases not matched to a gene. The CDR3 protein is CAWSAGDSYEQYF. For the CDR3, the DNA is TGTGCCTGGAGTGCCGGGGACAGCTACGAGCAGTACTTC.

The genes are TRBV21-1 and TRBJ1-5; the table names TRBD1, a call not compared with the DNA. TRBV21-1 is labeled a pseudogene. This CDR3 has 18 amino acids. The CDR3 protein is CASSKEGRVVVGNQPQHF. CDR3 nucleotides: TGTGCCAGCAGCAAAGAGGGCAGGGTGGTGGTAGGCAATCAGCCCCAGCATTTT.

The V call is TRBV19, the J call TRBJ1-5, with D unclear. CDR1 is LNHDA and CDR2 is SQIVND in the germline V gene (reference sequence). The V end lost 7 bases, the J end lost 2 bases, and 12 bases lay between the germline ends. The CDR3 covers 14 residues. For the CDR3, the DNA is TGTGCCAGTAATAGGAGGGTTCGCAATCAGCCCCAGCATTTT. It is translated as CASNRRVRNQPQHF.